This record concerns one T cell receptor beta chain sequence. The entry originates in a study of blood T cells in healthy people across ages. Sample-barcoded 5' priming and a J-beta primer mix drove a second PCR of roughly 6 to 12 cycles. A single record per CDR3 protein comes from TCRdb applying MiXCR to the 5' RACE reads. The table has around 940,000 distinct CDR3 sequences, roughly 51% seen once; the top ten hold about 22%. Sequenced material: blood. The receptor comes from a woman aged 60-75 years in good health.

CDR3 nucleotides: TGCGCCAGCAGCTTGGGTTCGGCGGGATTCGATACGCAGTATTTT. It yields the protein CASSLGSAGFDTQYF. This chain uses TRBV5-1 with TRBJ2-3, with D maybe TRBD2 (6 bases). Trimming removed 0 bases from V and 6 bases from J, with 14 bases in between. From germline, CDR1 is SGHRS and CDR2 YFSETQ. CDR3 size: 15 residues.